This T cell receptor beta chain appears in the sequencing data of a study of T-cell memory formation after mild COVID-19. This CDR3 is built from 15 residues. CDR1 is SQVTM and CDR2 is ANQGSEA in the germline V gene. V was clipped by 2 bases and J by 5 bases; unmatched bases: 4. This clonotype was observed a handful of times. Its antigen remains unknown. Study-wide points: Of the contracting clones, CD4+ ones lay mainly in CM and EM, and CD8+ ones in EMRA. Some responding clones appeared in pre-infection memory, suggesting cross-reactive memory joined.

TCRdb recomputed calls from the 5' RACE reads with MiXCR, one row per CDR3 protein. The sample contains 120,000 to 150,000 distinct CDR3 sequences, under 25% of which appear only once. This sequence joins TRBV29-1 and TRBJ2-5, with 14 bases matching TRBD2. This clonotype was obtained from an adult woman who had mild COVID-19 (a few samples of this study predate the infection). Cell type and time point are not known. The source material was PBMCs or a T cell subset sorted from them (not recorded which). CDR3 sequence: CSVERTSGGLETQYF. As DNA, the CDR3 is TGCAGCGTTGAACGGACTAGCGGGGGGTTGGAGACCCAGTACTTC.